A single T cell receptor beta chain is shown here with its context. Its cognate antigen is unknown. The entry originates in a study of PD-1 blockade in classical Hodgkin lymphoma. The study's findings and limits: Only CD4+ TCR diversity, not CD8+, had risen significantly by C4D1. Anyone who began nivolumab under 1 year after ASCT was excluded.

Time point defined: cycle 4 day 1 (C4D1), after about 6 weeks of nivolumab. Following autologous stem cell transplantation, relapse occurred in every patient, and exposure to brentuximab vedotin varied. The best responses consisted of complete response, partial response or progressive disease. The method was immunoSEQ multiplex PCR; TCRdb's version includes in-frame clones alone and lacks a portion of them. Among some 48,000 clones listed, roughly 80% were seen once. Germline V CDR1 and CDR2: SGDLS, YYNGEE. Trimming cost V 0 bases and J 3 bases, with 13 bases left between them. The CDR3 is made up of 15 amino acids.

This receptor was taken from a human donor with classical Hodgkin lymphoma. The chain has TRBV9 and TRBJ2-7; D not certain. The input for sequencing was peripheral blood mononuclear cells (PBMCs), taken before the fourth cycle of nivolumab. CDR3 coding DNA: TGTGCCAGCAGCGTAGGTCTGGGAAGGGTCTACGAGCAGTACTTC. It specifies CASSVGLGRVYEQYF.